The rows below give T cell receptor beta chains drawn from one sample of a study of PD-L1 blockade in urothelial cancer. Repertoires were generated with immunoSEQ multiplex PCR, while TCRdb's copy carries only in-frame clones and drops some. The table lists 120,000 or so clones, about 84% of them singletons. Sample: PBMCs, taken around atezolizumab (anti-PD-L1) treatment. The source of these receptors is a man aged 45-65 years with urothelial cancer. CDR3s include the opening cysteine and the closing phenylalanine or tryptophan. The D gene is left open where the match is weak. Some rows have no size entry. The others give once, few or many, or a class for an expanded clone.

J gene | V gene | D gene | clone size | CDR3 DNA | CDR3 protein
TRBJ1-2 | TRBV13 | TRBD1 | - | TGTGCCAGCACCCTAAGGGACAGGGATATCTATGGCTACACCTTC | CASTLRDRDIYGYTF
TRBJ2-3 | TRBV5-1 | TRBD1 | - | TGCGCCAGCAGCTTGGGGACAGGGGTAAACACAGATACGCAGTATTTT | CASSLGTGVNTDTQYF
TRBJ2-2 | TRBV30 | TRBD2 | - | TGTGCCTGGAGTACGCTAGCGGGGGCCGGGGAGCTGTTTTTT | CAWSTLAGAGELFF
TRBJ2-7 | TRBV10-3 | TRBD1 | - | TGTGCCATCAGCGGACAGGATTCCTACGAGCAGTACTTC | CAISGQDSYEQYF
TRBJ2-3 | TRBV19 | TRBD1 | - | TGTGCCAGTAGACGACAGGGGGCGGTGATGACAGATACGCAGTATTTT | CASRRQGAVMTDTQYF
TRBJ1-2 | TRBV19 | - | - | TGTGCCAGTAGTGCAGGGAGGTTAGGAGGCTACACCTTC | CASSAGRLGGYTF
TRBJ2-7 | TRBV19 | - | - | TGTGCCAGTAGTCCCAGGGGTATCGGCGAGCAGTACTTC | CASSPRGIGEQYF
TRBJ2-7 | TRBV10-3 | TRBD2 | once | TGTGCCATCACCACGACTAGCGGGAGGGCCGGTGGTGACGAGCAGTACTTC | CAITTTSGRAGGDEQYF
TRBJ2-2 | TRBV6-6 | TRBD2 | - | TGTGCCAGCAGGACCAGCGGGAGGGCTGGGGGGGAGCTGTTTTTT | CASRTSGRAGGELFF
TRBJ2-1 | TRBV29-1 | TRBD2 | - | TGCAGCGTCCGGACTAGCGGGAGAGATGAGCAGTTCTTC | CSVRTSGRDEQFF
TRBJ2-7 | TRBV6-1 | TRBD2 | - | TGTGCCAGCACCTACGGGGGGGACGCCTACGAGCAGTACTTC | CASTYGGDAYEQYF
TRBJ2-1 | TRBV6-1 | TRBD2 | - | TGTGCCAGCAGCGCCGGGACTAGCGGCCTGAATGAGCAGTTCTTC | CASSAGTSGLNEQFF
TRBJ2-7 | TRBV4-1 | TRBD2 | - | TGCGCCAGCAGCCAAGGGACTAGCGGGAGACAGTACGAGCAGTACTTC | CASSQGTSGRQYEQYF
TRBJ2-3 | TRBV5-1 | - | once | TGCGCCAGCAGCTTGCAGGGTGGCACAGATACGCAGTATTTT | CASSLQGGTDTQYF
TRBJ2-7 | TRBV19 | - | - | TGTGCCAGTAGTCTACAGGGTATCCGGGGCGAGCAGTACTTC | CASSLQGIRGEQYF
TRBJ1-2 | TRBV19 | - | - | TGTGCCAGTAGTATGAAGGCGAGCACAGGGTCCTATGGCTACACCTTC | CASSMKASTGSYGYTF
TRBJ2-3 | TRBV7-6 | TRBD2 | few | TGTGCCAGCAGCCGCGGGACTAGCAAAAAAGATACGCAGTATTTT | CASSRGTSKKDTQYF
TRBJ2-3 | TRBV30 | TRBD2 | - | TGTGCCTGGAGTGTAGGGCAGGTCTTTGGACTAGCCCTCCCCGCAGATACGCAGTATTTT | CAWSVGQVFGLALPADTQYF
TRBJ1-6 | TRBV28 | - | - | TGTGCCAGCCGGGACAACAATTCACCCCTCCACTTT | CASRDNNSPLHF
TRBJ2-3 | TRBV5-1 | - | - | TGCGCCAGCAGCTTGGACTCCGGCACAGATACGCAGTATTTT | CASSLDSGTDTQYF